Given below is one T cell receptor beta chain in context. What it recognizes is unknown. The data belong to a study of cytotoxic CD8 clonotypes in ibrutinib-treated CLL. The study, taken as a whole, reports: Public clonotypes were uncommon and contracted or stayed stable on treatment.

V was pared by 4 bases and J by 7 bases, with 15 bases of the junction left unmatched. CDR1 and CDR2 (germline): SGHRS, YFSETQ. The CDR3 loop spans 18 amino acids. Profiled with immunoSEQ multiplex PCR; TCRdb holds only in-frame clones, not every one. In the table there are tens of thousands of clones, around two thirds of which are singletons. Sequencing used PBMCs, obtained after 24 months of ibrutinib treatment. The receptor was derived from a human donor with chronic lymphocytic leukemia. The rearrangement links TRBV5-1 to TRBJ1-4, with 11 nucleotides matching TRBD1. This CDR3 reads CASSQTSSPGTGGEKLFF. CDR3 sequence (DNA): TGCGCCAGCAGCCAAACATCATCCCCCGGGACAGGGGGTGAAAAACTGTTTTTT.